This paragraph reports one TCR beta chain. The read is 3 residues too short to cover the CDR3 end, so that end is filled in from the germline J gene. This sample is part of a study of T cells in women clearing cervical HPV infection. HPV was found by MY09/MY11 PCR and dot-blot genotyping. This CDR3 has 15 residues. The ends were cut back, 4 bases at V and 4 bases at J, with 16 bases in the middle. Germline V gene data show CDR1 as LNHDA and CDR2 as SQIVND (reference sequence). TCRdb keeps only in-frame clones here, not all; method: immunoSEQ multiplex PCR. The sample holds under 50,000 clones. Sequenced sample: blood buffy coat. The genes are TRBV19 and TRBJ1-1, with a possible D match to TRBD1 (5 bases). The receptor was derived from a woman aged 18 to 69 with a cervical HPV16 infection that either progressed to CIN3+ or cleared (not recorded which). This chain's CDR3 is CASSTFNRRGTEAFF. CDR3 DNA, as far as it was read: TGTGCCAGTAGTACCTTCAACAGGCGGGGCACTGAA.